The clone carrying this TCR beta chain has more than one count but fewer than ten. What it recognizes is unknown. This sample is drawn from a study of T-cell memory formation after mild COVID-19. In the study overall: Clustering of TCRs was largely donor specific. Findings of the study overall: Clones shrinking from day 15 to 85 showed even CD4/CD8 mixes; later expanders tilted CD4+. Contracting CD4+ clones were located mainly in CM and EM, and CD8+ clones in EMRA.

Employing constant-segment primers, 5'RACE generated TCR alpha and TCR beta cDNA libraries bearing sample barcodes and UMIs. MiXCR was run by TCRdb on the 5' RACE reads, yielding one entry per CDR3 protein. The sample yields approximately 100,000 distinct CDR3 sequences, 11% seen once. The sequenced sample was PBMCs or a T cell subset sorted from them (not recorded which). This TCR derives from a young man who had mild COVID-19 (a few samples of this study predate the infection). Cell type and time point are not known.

Here the CDR3 reads CASSPRNEQFF. The CDR3 coding sequence is TGTGCCAGCTCCCCCAGGAATGAGCAGTTCTTC. The V call is TRBV18, the J call TRBJ2-1; D ambiguous. Germline values: CDR1 KGHSH, CDR2 LQKENI. The CDR3 consists of 11 residues. V lost 6 bases to trimming and J lost 7 bases, with 7 bases between them.